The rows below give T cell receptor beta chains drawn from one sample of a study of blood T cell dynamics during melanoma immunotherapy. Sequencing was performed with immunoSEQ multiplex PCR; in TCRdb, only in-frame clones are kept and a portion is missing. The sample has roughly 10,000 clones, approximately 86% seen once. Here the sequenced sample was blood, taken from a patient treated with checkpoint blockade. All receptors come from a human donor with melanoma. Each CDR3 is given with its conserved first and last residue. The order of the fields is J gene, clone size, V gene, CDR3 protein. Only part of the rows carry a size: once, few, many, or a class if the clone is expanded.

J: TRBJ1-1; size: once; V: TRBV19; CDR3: CATENHRGLEAFF
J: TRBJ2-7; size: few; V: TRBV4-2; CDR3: CASSQGDSQLGGSYEQYF
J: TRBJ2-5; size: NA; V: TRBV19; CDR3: CASSIKGTSQETQYF
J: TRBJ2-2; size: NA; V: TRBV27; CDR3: CASSLQVTNTGELFF
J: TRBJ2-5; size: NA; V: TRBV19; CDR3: CASSGVSYETQYF
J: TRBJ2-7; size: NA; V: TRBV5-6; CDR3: CASSPGGPAYEQYF
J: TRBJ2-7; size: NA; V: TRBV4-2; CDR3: CASSESYEQYF
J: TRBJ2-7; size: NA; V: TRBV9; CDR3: CASSPGRSGIEQYF
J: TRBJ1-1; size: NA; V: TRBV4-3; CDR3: CASSQETGMTEAFF
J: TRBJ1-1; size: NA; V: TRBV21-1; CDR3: CASSKDRPPMNTEAFF
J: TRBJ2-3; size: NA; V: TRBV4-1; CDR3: CASSQHVLRQEGYTQYF
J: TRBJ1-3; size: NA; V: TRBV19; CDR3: CASSISGNSGNTIYF
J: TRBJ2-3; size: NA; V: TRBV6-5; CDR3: CASSQTAGPTDTQYF
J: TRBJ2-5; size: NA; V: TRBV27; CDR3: CASSFDLQETQYF
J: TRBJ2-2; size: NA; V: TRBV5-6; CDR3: CASSTYDNRKAGELFF
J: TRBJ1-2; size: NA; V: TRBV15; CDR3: CATSGTGDSSYGYTF
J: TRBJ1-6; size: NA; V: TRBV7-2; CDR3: CASSSTGNHSPLHF
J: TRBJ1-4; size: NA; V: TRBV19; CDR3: CASTRALTNEKLFF
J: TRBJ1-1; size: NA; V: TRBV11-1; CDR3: CASSIGQGESPAFF
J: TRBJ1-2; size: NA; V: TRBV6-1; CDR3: CASSHTGGNYGYTF
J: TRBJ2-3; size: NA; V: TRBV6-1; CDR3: CASSPTLGTVDTQYF
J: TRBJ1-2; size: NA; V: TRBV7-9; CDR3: CASSLGDRVDGYTF
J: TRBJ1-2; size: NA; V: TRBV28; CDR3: CASKVGNEYGYTF
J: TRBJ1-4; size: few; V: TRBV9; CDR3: CASNSGGPNEKLFF
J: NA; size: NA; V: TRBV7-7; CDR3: CASSVDRVHEQYF
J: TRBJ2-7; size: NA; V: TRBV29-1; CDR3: CSVGRGAVSSYEQYF
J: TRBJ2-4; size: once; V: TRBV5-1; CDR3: CASSLVDGGANIQYF
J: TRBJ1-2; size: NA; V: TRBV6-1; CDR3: CASSLDGDNGYTF
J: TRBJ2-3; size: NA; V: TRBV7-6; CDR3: CASSLAGGTDTQYF
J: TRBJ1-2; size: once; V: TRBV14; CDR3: CASSPYRGSGFGYTF
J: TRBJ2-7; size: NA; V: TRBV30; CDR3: CAWSVTGDEQYF
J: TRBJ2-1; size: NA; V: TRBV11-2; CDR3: CASEGGPYNEQFF
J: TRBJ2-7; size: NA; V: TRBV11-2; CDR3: CASSNLRDSPYEQYF
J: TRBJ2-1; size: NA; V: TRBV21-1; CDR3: CASSKVRYNEQFF
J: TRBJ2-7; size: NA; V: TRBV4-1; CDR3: CASSQGTASSYEQYF
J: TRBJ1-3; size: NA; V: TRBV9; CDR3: CASSADSSGNTIYF
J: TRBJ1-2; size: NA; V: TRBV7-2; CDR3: CASSLREGAGYGYTF
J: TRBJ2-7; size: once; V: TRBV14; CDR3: CASSQDLGNHEQYF
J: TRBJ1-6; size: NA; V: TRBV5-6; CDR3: CASTFDPGQGTPAPLHF
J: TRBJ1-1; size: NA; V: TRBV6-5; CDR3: CASKVQRSNTEAFF
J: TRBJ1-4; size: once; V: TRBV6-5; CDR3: CASTRQVNEKLFF
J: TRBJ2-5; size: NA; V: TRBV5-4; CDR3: CASSTGTSGGAGETQYF
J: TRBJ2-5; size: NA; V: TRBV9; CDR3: CASSVGASGGDMETQYF
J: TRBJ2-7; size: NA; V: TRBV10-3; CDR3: CAISGVGLATEQYF
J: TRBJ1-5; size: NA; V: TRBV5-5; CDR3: CASSPDLHSNQPQHF
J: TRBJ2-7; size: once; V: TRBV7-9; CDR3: CASSSRGTGKTYEQYF
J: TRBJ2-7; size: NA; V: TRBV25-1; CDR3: CASRGQGDVHEQYF
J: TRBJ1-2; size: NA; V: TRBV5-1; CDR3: CASSLGANYGYTF
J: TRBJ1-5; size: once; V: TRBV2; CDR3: CASRADREGQPQHF
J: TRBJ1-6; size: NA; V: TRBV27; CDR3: CASRLGVNNSPLHF
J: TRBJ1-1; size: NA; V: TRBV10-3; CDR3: CAISENWANTEAFF
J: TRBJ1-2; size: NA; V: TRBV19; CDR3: CATLGTDSNYGYTF
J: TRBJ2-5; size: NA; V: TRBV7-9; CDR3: CASSSRETQYF
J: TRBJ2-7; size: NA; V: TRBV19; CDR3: CASSIMAAGEQYF
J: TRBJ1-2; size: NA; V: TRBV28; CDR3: CASTTFGRGGYTF
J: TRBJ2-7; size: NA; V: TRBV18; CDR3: CASSPTDSAFYEQYF
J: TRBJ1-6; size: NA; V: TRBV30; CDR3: CAYEGGTGHSPLHF